The next 17 T cell receptor beta chains were all read from a single sample in a study of blood T cells in healthy people across ages. The second PCR ran roughly 6 to 11 cycles with a sample-barcoded 5' primer and J-beta primers. TCRdb re-analysed the 5' RACE reads in MiXCR, keeping a single row per CDR3 protein. Of 1.5 million to 2 million distinct CDR3 sequences in the sample, around 48% were seen once. Sequenced material: blood. The source of these receptors is a woman aged 40 to 55 in good health.

The genes are TRBV20-1 and TRBJ2-3, with a weak D call TRBD2 (7 bases). The CDR3 has 15 residues. Germline CDR1 reads DFQATT; CDR2 reads SNEGSKA (reference sequence). The V gene lost 3 bases and the J gene lost 6 bases, with 19 bases spanning the gap. The CDR3 region is CSASIPGGRTDTQYF. The CDR3 DNA sequence: TGCAGTGCTAGTATCCCGGGGGGCCGAACGGATACGCAGTATTTT.

The chain recombines TRBV7-2 with TRBJ2-5; no clear D. The germline V gene has CDR1 SGHTA and CDR2 FQGNSA. The CDR3 spans 15 residues. V was clipped by 5 bases and J by 5 bases, with 18 bases between them. CDR3 sequence: CASSPQGPIRETQYF. The CDR3 coding sequence is TGTGCCAGCAGCCCCCAAGGCCCAATACGGGAGACCCAGTACTTC.

With regard to this clonotype: This may be a read error: a much more frequent sequence differs by one nucleotide. The gene calls are TRBV10-3 and TRBJ2-7, with D perhaps TRBD2 (5 bases). Trimming pared 7 bases from V and 3 bases from J, leaving 13 bases between. This CDR3 contains 13 residues. Germline V gene data show CDR1 as ENHRY and CDR2 as SYGVKD. CDR3 sequence: CAINGVANYEQYF. The DNA of the CDR3 is TGTGCCATCAATGGAGTAGCGAACTACGAGCAGTACTTC.

The chain carries TRBV20-1 and TRBJ1-2; no firm D call. The germline gives CDR1 DFQATT, CDR2 SNEGSKA (reference sequence). The CDR3 is 16 residues long. V gave up 0 bases and J gave up 0 bases, with 14 bases separating them. Here the CDR3 reads CSARDFRGGTNYGYTF. CDR3 bases: TGCAGTGCTAGAGATTTCCGTGGAGGGACTAACTATGGCTACACCTTC.

The chain uses TRBV7-2 and TRBJ1-2; maybe TRBD1 (6 bases). The V gene lost 2 bases and the J gene lost 2 bases, with 18 bases spanning the gap. Germline CDR1 and CDR2: SGHTA and FQGNSA. The CDR3 loop spans 17 amino acids. The CDR3, as DNA: TGTGCCAGCAGCTTAAGGCCAGGGGTGAAGGCAAACTATGGCTACACCTTC. Its protein is CASSLRPGVKANYGYTF.

The CDR3: CASRFGVEYNEQFF. The CDR3 DNA is TGTGCCAGCAGGTTTGGGGTGGAGTACAATGAGCAGTTCTTC. The V gene is TRBV5-4, the J gene TRBJ2-1; unclear D gene. V was cut by 5 bases and J by 4 bases, with 13 bases left in between. Germline CDR1 is SGHNT and CDR2 is YYREEE (reference sequence). The CDR3 runs 14 residues.

To note about this clonotype: At one boundary the junction diverges from the germline segment, which might be a read error. V usage is TRBV4-3 and J usage is TRBJ2-5; D might be TRBD1 (5 bases). The CDR3 totals 13 residues. Germline V lookup: CDR1 LGHNA, CDR2 YSLEER. In DNA form, the CDR3 reads TGCGTCAGCAGCCAAGCCCAGGGAGAGACCCAGTACTTC. Amino acids: CVSSQAQGETQYF.

The chain uses TRBV15 and TRBJ2-3; 11 positions match TRBD2. The V segment lost 0 bases and the J segment 4 bases; nucleotides outside the gene matches: 3. The CDR3 length is 16 residues. Germline V gives CDR1 LNHNV, CDR2 YYDKDF (reference sequence). The CDR3 nucleotides are TGTGCCACCAGCAGAGACCATAGCGGGGGGGCAGATACGCAGTATTTT. It yields the protein CATSRDHSGGADTQYF.

This clonotype was found a few times. The rearrangement uses TRBV7-9 and TRBJ2-5, with D tentatively TRBD2 (6 bases). CDR3 length: 14 residues. Germline CDR1 reads SEHNR; CDR2 reads FQNEAQ (reference sequence). Trimming stripped 5 bases from V and 5 bases from J, with 15 bases between. CDR3 nucleotide sequence: TGTGCCAGCAGCCCACTTGGGGGGTCCGAGACCCAGTACTTC. Translation: CASSPLGGSETQYF.

This sequence joins TRBV6-5 and TRBJ1-5; D call uncertain. CDR3 size: 17 residues. Germline V gene data show CDR1 as MNHEY and CDR2 as SVGAGI. V lost 0 bases and J lost 0, with 12 bases in between. In DNA, the CDR3 is TGTGCCAGCAGTTACTCGGGTCCGGAAAATAGCAATCAGCCCCAGCATTTT. It specifies CASSYSGPENSNQPQHF.

The chain has TRBV12-3 or TRBV12-4 and TRBJ2-7, with 7 bases fitting TRBD2. Trimming removed 5 bases from V and 6 bases from J; junction bases left unmatched: 7. This CDR3 has 13 amino acids. CDR3: CASSPGGEGEQYF. As DNA, the CDR3 is TGTGCCAGCAGTCCCGGAGGGGAGGGCGAGCAGTACTTC.

This chain joins TRBV20-1 and TRBJ2-3; tentative D call: TRBD1 (5 bases). With 2 bases removed from V and 2 bases from J, the gap between germline ends came to 11 bases. This CDR3 comprises 14 residues. Germline CDR1 and CDR2: DFQATT and SNEGSKA (reference sequence). CDR3 DNA sequence: TGCAGTGCTAGAAGACGGACACCCACAGATACGCAGTATTTT. Protein sequence: CSARRRTPTDTQYF.

V and J are TRBV7-9 and TRBJ2-5, with TRBD1 matching over 7 bases. The V gene end was trimmed by 0 bases and the J gene end by 2 bases; junction bases not matched to a gene: 3. The CDR3 spans 15 residues. Germline CDR1 and CDR2: SEHNR and FQNEAQ (reference sequence). The CDR3 reads CASSLAGDSQETQYF. Written as DNA, the CDR3 is TGTGCCAGCAGCTTAGCCGGGGACAGTCAAGAGACCCAGTACTTC.

This CDR3 reads CASSLVEATQYF. In DNA form, the CDR3 reads TGTGCCAGCAGCTTAGTAGAGGCGACCCAGTACTTC. This rearrangement joins TRBV7-2 to TRBJ2-5; D not certain. Per germline, CDR1 SGHTA and CDR2 FQGNSA. The CDR3 extends over 12 amino acids. The V and J ends lost 1 base and 7 bases respectively, with 7 bases between them.

This clonotype was counted a few times. The CDR3 reads CSASRLAYNEQFF. The CDR3 region has the DNA TGCAGTGCTTCCAGACTAGCCTACAATGAGCAGTTCTTC. V usage is TRBV20-1 and J usage is TRBJ2-1, with D perhaps TRBD2 (6 bases). The CDR3 spans 13 residues. Deletions cut 5 bases from V and 2 bases from J, with 10 bases between. CDR1 and CDR2 from the germline V gene are DFQATT and SNEGSKA (reference sequence).

The V call is TRBV12-3 or TRBV12-4, the J call TRBJ2-5, with D maybe TRBD2 (6 bases). V was trimmed by 3 bases and J by 5 bases, leaving 13 bases between them. This CDR3 contains 14 residues. CDR3 sequence (DNA): TGTGCCAGCAGTTTGGGAGGATGGTGGGAGACCCAGTACTTC. Protein sequence: CASSLGGWWETQYF.

This clonotype was seen a single time. The rearrangement uses TRBV7-9 and TRBJ1-1, with D hard to call. The germline V and J ends were trimmed by 2 bases and 0 bases, with 7 bases remaining between them. This CDR3 comprises 14 residues. Germline V gives CDR1 SEHNR, CDR2 FQNEAQ (reference sequence). CDR3: CASSLNAVNTEAFF. For the CDR3, the DNA is TGTGCCAGCAGCTTAAATGCGGTGAACACTGAAGCTTTCTTT.